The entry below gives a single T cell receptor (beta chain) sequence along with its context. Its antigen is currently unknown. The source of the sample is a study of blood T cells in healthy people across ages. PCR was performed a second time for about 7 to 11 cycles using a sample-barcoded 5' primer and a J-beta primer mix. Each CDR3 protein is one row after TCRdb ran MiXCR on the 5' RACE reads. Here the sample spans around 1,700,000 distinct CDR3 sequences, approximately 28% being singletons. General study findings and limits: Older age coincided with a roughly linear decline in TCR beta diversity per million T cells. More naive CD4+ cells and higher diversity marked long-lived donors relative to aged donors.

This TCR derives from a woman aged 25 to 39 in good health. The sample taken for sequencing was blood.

The CDR3 DNA sequence: TGTGCCAGCAGTGAAATCGGCAGACGTAATGAGCAGTTCTTC. This codes for CASSEIGRRNEQFF. The chain carries TRBV25-1 and TRBJ2-1, with unresolved D. The CDR3 is made up of 14 amino acids. With 2 bases removed from V and 7 bases from J, the gap between germline ends came to 12 bases. Germline-derived CDR1 and CDR2 are MGHDK and SYGVNS.